A single sample gave rise to the 8 T cell receptor beta chains below, sequenced in a study of T cell responses to AZD1222 COVID-19 vaccine. The method was immunoSEQ multiplex PCR; TCRdb's version includes in-frame clones alone and lacks a portion of them. The sample consists of 120,000 or so clones, roughly 90% of them appearing once. This specimen was peripheral blood, taken on day 0 of MenACWY control vaccination. Every receptor here comes from an adult in good health.

The J gene is TRBJ2-5, the V gene TRBV12-3 or TRBV12-4; no firm D call. Between the trimmed V and J ends, which lost 3 bases and 5 bases, there was a span of 10 bases. The CDR3 covers 13 residues. CDR3 loop: CASSFHTRETQYF. The CDR3 nucleotides are TGTGCCAGCAGTTTCCACACCAGGGAGACCCAGTACTTC.

This chain connects TRBV5-1 to TRBJ1-2; D perhaps matches TRBD1 (5 bases). V lost 3 bases and J lost 4, with 10 bases in between. CDR1 and CDR2 (germline): SGHRS, YFSETQ. This CDR3 comprises 13 residues. CDR3 sequence (DNA): TGCGCCAGCAGCTCGGACGGGGGCTATGGCTACACCTTC. It translates to CASSSDGGYGYTF. The full variable domain, rest sourced from reference TRBV5-1 and TRBJ1-2, is KAGVTQTPRYLIKTRGQQVTLSCSPISGHRSVSWYQQTPGQGLQFLFEYFSETQRNKGNFPGRFSGRQFSNSRSEMNVSTLELGDSALYLCASSSDGGYGYTFGSGTRLTVV.

The J gene is TRBJ1-5, the V gene TRBV5-5; maybe TRBD1 (5 bases). V was shortened by 2 bases and J by 4 bases, with 7 bases between the two germline ends. The germline gives CDR1 SGHKS, CDR2 YYEKEE (reference sequence). The CDR3 is 13 amino acids. In nucleotides, the CDR3 is TGTGCCAGCAGCTTCGACAGAAATCAGCCCCAGCATTTT. Its protein product is CASSFDRNQPQHF.

The CDR3 loop is CSASRNSYNEQFF. The DNA for the CDR3 is TGCAGTGCTAGTAGAAACTCCTACAATGAGCAGTTCTTC. The chain links TRBV20-1 to TRBJ2-1; D is unresolved. Germline V gene data show CDR1 as DFQATT and CDR2 as SNEGSKA (reference sequence). Deletions cut 3 bases from V and 0 bases from J, with 6 bases between. The CDR3 runs 13 residues.

This sequence joins TRBV27 and TRBJ2-7; no clear D. V was pared by 9 bases and J by 9 bases, with 15 bases between. The CDR3 spans 11 residues. From germline, CDR1 is MNHEY and CDR2 SMNVEV (reference sequence). The CDR3 DNA sequence: TGTGCCAGTGGTTTAAGGGTATGGCAGTACTTC. Its protein product is CASGLRVWQYF.

V and J are TRBV12-3 or TRBV12-4 and TRBJ1-2; D may be TRBD1 (5 bases). V lost 7 bases and J 10 bases, leaving 13 bases between the germline ends. CDR3 length: 11 amino acids. Here the CDR3 reads CASKLRDFYTF. The CDR3 DNA follows: TGTGCCAGCAAACTCCGGGACTTCTACACCTTC.

This clone has just one count. The J gene is TRBJ1-3, the V gene TRBV27; TRBD1 matches 7 bases. Germline assignment: CDR1 MNHEY and CDR2 SMNVEV (reference sequence). With V trimmed by 7 bases and J by 0 bases, 12 bases remained unmatched. This CDR3 is built from 17 residues. The CDR3: CASITRTGRFSGNTIYF. The CDR3 DNA is TGTGCCAGCATTACCAGGACAGGCCGCTTCTCTGGAAACACCATATATTTT.

The rearrangement uses TRBV6-1 and TRBJ2-1, with D hard to call. Germline-derived CDR1 and CDR2 are MNHNS and SASEGT. Trimming stripped 1 base from V and 3 bases from J, with 10 bases between. This CDR3 is built from 15 residues. For the CDR3, the DNA is TGTGCCAGCAGTGAAGGGGCAGGCAGCTACAATGAGCAGTTCTTC. It codes for CASSEGAGSYNEQFF.